The T cell receptor (beta chain) under discussion was sequenced for a study of blood T cell repertoires in COVID-19 (dated by TCRdb to between 2020 and 2021). Regarding the complete study: Samples covering the acute and convalescent phases of COVID-19 were provided by collaborators in the United States, Italy and Spain. Where HLA class I and class II types were available, the types were taken from metadata supplied by the sample provider, not from assay-based typing. Samples were obtained from the ongoing ImmuneRACE study (first 160 participants) and from over 1,000 subjects provided by 6 global collaborators. Subjects who had been exposed to COVID-19, were actively infected with it, or had recovered from it provided the deeply sampled blood TCRbeta repertoires that made up the dataset. A de-identified subject ID, COVID-19 status, age in years and sex were almost always included in the sample metadata. The repertoires were released in a freely available public database intended as a resource for research on the immune response to SARS-CoV-2. The prospective study material was composed of cDNA or gDNA derived from T cells, B-cell-depleted T cells, or PBMCs.

In regard to this clone: Its antigen is not yet known. No base quality information exists; no much larger clone differs at one position.

What the authors observed across the whole study: How much clinical and demographic metadata was included differed by source and by participant, and the metadata was provided uncurated.

Participants in the prospective study were enrolled through a virtual design, were aged about 18 to 89 years, and lived in some 24 United States geographic areas. To assign participants to cohorts, the prospective study relied on clinical history that participants themselves reported in a screening survey and a study questionnaire. Each participant in the prospective study had whole blood, serum and a nasopharyngeal or oropharyngeal swab collected by mobile phlebotomists. Prospective study participants could optionally give additional blood draws and questionnaires over a roughly two-month period. Prospective study blood samples were shipped either frozen or at room temperature before DNA extraction. TCRbeta CDR3 regions were amplified from genomic DNA using the immunoSEQ Assay, a bias-controlled multiplex PCR. Processing in the source paper ran as follows. The number of nucleated cells in each sample was estimated from the amplification of reference gene primers within the assay. To quantify the absolute abundance of each unique TCRbeta CDR3 rearrangement, sequence reads were collapsed and filtered. For each sample, productive Simpson clonality was calculated by taking the square root of Simpson's diversity index across productive rearrangements. TCRdb mirrors the immuneACCESS table, restricted to in-frame sequences. Some clones are absent from its copies; in checked studies, under half trace to an unresolved V gene, and the reason for the others is unknown. D and trimming were read from the DNA, whereas the V and J calls and clone size are those reported in that table. For this sample the table gives fewer than 200,000 clones, of which less than 85% were detected only once. The ten largest make up approximately 4.7% of the sample.

V gives up 4 bases and J gives up 4 bases, and the segment between their germline ends measures 13 bases. Spanning cysteine to phenylalanine, the CDR3 consists of 15 amino acids. Only the CDR3 DNA is retained, 45 bases long and in frame from the first base. CDR1 and CDR2, per the germline V gene (reference sequence), are LNHDA and SQIVND. This receptor chain uses TRBV19 and TRBJ2-2, and the D gene may be TRBD1, 6 bases matching. This clonotype was obtained from a woman in her sixties with acute COVID-19. The sample comprised PBMCs or T cells enriched from blood (not recorded which). The CDR3 region has the sequence CASSRQVRLTGELFF. The DNA sequence is as follows: TGTGCCAGTAGTAGACAGGTTCGGCTCACCGGGGAGCTGTTTTTT.